Listed below are T cell receptor beta chains from one sample, sequenced in a study of blood T cell repertoires in COVID-19. Measured with immunoSEQ multiplex PCR; TCRdb has only the in-frame clones, and not every one. The sample lists about 95,000 clones, roughly 86% seen once, with about a sixth in the top ten. The specimen was peripheral blood. Every receptor here comes from a human donor in a cohort sampled during active COVID-19. Each CDR3 is given with its conserved first and last residue. The D gene is left open where the match is weak. Size is stated for part of the rows, as once, few or many counts, or as a class when the clone is expanded.

TRBD1	TRBV28	TRBJ1-2	NA	TGTGCCAGCGGTATCGCGGACAGGGGGAATGGCTACACCTTC	CASGIADRGNGYTF
NA	TRBV27	TRBJ2-7	few	TGTGCCAGCAGTTTAAAAGTGGGGCTTTCCTACGAGCAGTACTTC	CASSLKVGLSYEQYF
NA	TRBV12-3/TRBV12-4	TRBJ1-5	few	TGTGCCAGCAGTTTAGACTCCCCCCAGCATTTT	CASSLDSPQHF
NA	TRBV7-2	TRBJ2-1	few	TGTGCCAGCGGAAGACGGGGGTACAATGAGCAGTTCTTC	CASGRRGYNEQFF
TRBD1	TRBV27	TRBJ2-1	NA	TGTGCCAGCAGTTTTCGGGGACAGGAGGCAGTGAATGAGCAGTTCTTC	CASSFRGQEAVNEQFF
TRBD2	TRBV5-1	TRBJ2-3	NA	TGCGCCAGCAGCCGCCCAATAAGACTAGCGGGGGGGCCTGGCACAGATACGCAGTATTTT	CASSRPIRLAGGPGTDTQYF
TRBD1	TRBV19	TRBJ1-4	NA	TGTGCCATTATGGACAGGCCTAATGAAAAACTGTTTTTT	CAIMDRPNEKLFF
TRBD2	TRBV15	TRBJ2-3	NA	TGTGCCACCAGCAGAGAAAGCGGGGGGGCGGATACGCAGTATTTT	CATSRESGGADTQYF
NA	TRBV9	TRBJ2-5	NA	TGTGCCAGCAGCTCCGGAGTAGAAGAGACCCAGTACTTC	CASSSGVEETQYF
TRBD1	TRBV5-4	TRBJ2-7	once	TGTGCCAGCAGCTCACCGGGACAGGGGTCCTCCTACGAGCAGTACTTC	CASSSPGQGSSYEQYF
NA	TRBV7-9	TRBJ2-7	NA	TGTGCCAGCAGCCCCGACCGTGCGGGGCAGTACTTC	CASSPDRAGQYF
TRBD2	TRBV12-3/TRBV12-4	TRBJ2-1	NA	TGTGCCAGCAGTTTAGCGGGGGGGAATGAGCAGTTCTTC	CASSLAGGNEQFF
TRBD2	TRBV13	TRBJ2-7	NA	TGTGCCAGCAGCTTAGGCGGGGGGTCTTACGAGCAGTACTTC	CASSLGGGSYEQYF